The 10 T cell receptor beta chains reported below all come from one sample, sequenced in a study of identical twins. In TCRdb, the 5' RACE reads were re-called with MiXCR into one record per CDR3 protein. The data hold approximately 150,000 distinct CDR3 sequences, with around 3.6% observed a single time. Sequencing was carried out using memory T cells sorted from blood. Receptors originate from a man aged 18 to 30 in good health.

This clonotype was counted many times. The chain couples TRBV30 to TRBJ2-7, with 9 bases identical to TRBD1. Germline values: CDR1 GTSNPN, CDR2 SVGIG (reference sequence). With V trimmed by 2 bases and J by 3 bases, 2 bases remained unmatched. This CDR3 comprises 13 residues. The CDR3 DNA follows: TGTGCCTGGAGTCCGGGACAGGGCTACGAGCAGTACTTC. Translated: CAWSPGQGYEQYF.

The sample holds many counts of this clonotype. For the CDR3, the DNA is TGTGCCTGGAGTGTTCAGGCTGTCCAATCCTACAATGAGCAGTTCTTC. It is translated as CAWSVQAVQSYNEQFF. This rearrangement joins TRBV30 to TRBJ2-1, with D hard to call. V gave up 0 bases and J gave up 1 base, with 13 bases separating them. Per germline, CDR1 GTSNPN and CDR2 SVGIG (reference sequence). The CDR3 is 16 residues long.

This clonotype has a count of ten or more. The CDR3 bases are TGTGCCAGCAGTAAAGGACAGACCTTCGGCTACACCTTC. Protein sequence: CASSKGQTFGYTF. The gene calls are TRBV13 and TRBJ1-2, with D possibly matching TRBD1 (6 bases). Germline V gene data show CDR1 as PRHDT and CDR2 as FYEKMQ (reference sequence). Trimming left V 6 bases short and J 8 bases short, with 16 bases between. The CDR3 is 13 residues long.

This clonotype was seen many times. The rearrangement links TRBV25-1 to TRBJ2-7, with D maybe TRBD2 (6 bases). In germline, CDR1 is MGHDK, CDR2 SYGVNS. The V end lost 1 base, the J end lost 2 bases, and 9 bases lay between the germline ends. The CDR3 contains 14 residues. In DNA, the CDR3 is TGTGCCAGCAGTGAATTCGGAGGGGCCTACGAGCAGTACTTC. Translation gives CASSEFGGAYEQYF.

This clonotype occurred many times. The V call is TRBV24-1, the J call TRBJ1-3; perhaps TRBD1 as D (5 bases). V was clipped by 9 bases and J by 2 bases, with 16 bases between them. This CDR3 has 15 amino acids. Looked up from germline, CDR1 is KGHDR and CDR2 is SFDVKD. CDR3 amino acids: CATHRSGTPGNTIYF. The CDR3 DNA follows: TGTGCCACCCATCGATCCGGGACTCCTGGAAACACCATATATTTT.

This clonotype was counted at least ten times. The chain uses TRBV12-3 or TRBV12-4 and TRBJ1-5, with D perhaps matching TRBD1 (6 bases). With 5 bases removed from V and 5 bases from J, the gap between germline ends came to 10 bases. The CDR3 runs 13 residues. Here the CDR3 DNA reads TGTGCCAGCAGTCACAGGGCGGATCAGCCCCAGCATTTT. Encoded protein: CASSHRADQPQHF.

This clonotype occurred many times. The chain uses TRBV7-9 and TRBJ2-3; a possible D gene is TRBD2 (5 bases). The CDR3 consists of 10 residues. Trimming stripped 8 bases from V and 6 bases from J, with 6 bases between. CDR1 SEHNR and CDR2 FQNEAQ come from the germline V gene (reference sequence). This chain's CDR3 is CASGGDTQYF. CDR3 DNA sequence: TGTGCCAGCGGCGGGGATACGCAGTATTTT.

This clonotype was observed many times. V is TRBV28 and J is TRBJ2-7, with D hard to call. This CDR3 region has 11 residues. Germline loops: CDR1 MDHEN, CDR2 SYDVKM. V shed 6 bases and J shed 3 bases, with 6 bases lying between them. The CDR3 here is CASRRVYEQYF. DNA of the CDR3: TGTGCCAGCAGAAGGGTCTACGAGCAGTACTTC.

This clonotype was counted at least ten times. This chain links TRBV28 with TRBJ2-2; 8 nucleotides agree with TRBD1. The CDR3 totals 14 residues. Trimming at V came to 8 bases and at J to 5 bases, leaving 7 bases not matched to a gene. Germline CDR1 MDHEN, CDR2 SYDVKM. The CDR3 DNA is TGTGCCAGCCGACGGACAGGGACTACCGGGGAGCTGTTTTTT. Protein: CASRRTGTTGELFF.

The rearrangement links TRBV6-1 to TRBJ1-2; D is undetermined. Germline CDR1 is MNHNS and CDR2 is SASEGT. With 8 bases removed from V and 0 bases from J, the gap between germline ends came to 10 bases. The CDR3 sequence is 13 residues long. The chain's CDR3 is CASHERANYGYTF. The CDR3 nucleotides are TGTGCCAGCCACGAGAGGGCTAACTATGGCTACACCTTC.